Listed here are 9 T cell receptor beta chains from one sample, sequenced in a study of blood T cell repertoires in COVID-19. This table comes from immunoSEQ multiplex PCR, and its TCRdb copy is limited to in-frame clones, with some not included. Of some 220,000 clones in the sample, about 85% were seen once. The sample taken for sequencing was peripheral blood. These receptors all stem from an elderly woman with active or convalescent COVID-19.

The J gene is TRBJ1-1, the V gene TRBV5-5; TRBD1 is a possible D gene (6 bases). Trimming stripped 2 bases from V and 0 bases from J, with 20 bases between. Germline-derived CDR1 and CDR2 are SGHKS and YYEKEE (reference sequence). The CDR3 loop spans 18 amino acids. CDR3 amino acids: CASSFAIPDRTLNTEAFF. CDR3 DNA sequence: TGTGCCAGCAGCTTTGCCATCCCTGACAGGACCTTGAACACTGAAGCTTTCTTT.

The rearrangement links TRBV5-1 to TRBJ1-1; perhaps TRBD1 as D (6 bases). The length of the CDR3 is 14 residues. Looked up from germline, CDR1 is SGHRS and CDR2 is YFSETQ. Trimming cost V 0 bases and J 5 bases, with 11 bases left between them. The CDR3 reads CASSLGQVQTEAFF. The CDR3 nucleotides are TGCGCCAGCAGCTTGGGACAGGTTCAAACTGAAGCTTTCTTT.

The chain couples TRBV18 to TRBJ2-3; TRBD2 aligns across 7 bases. The ends lost 6 bases at V and 4 bases at J; junction bases unmatched: 7. There are 14 residues in the CDR3. Germline V lookup: CDR1 KGHSH, CDR2 LQKENI. In nucleotides, the CDR3 is TGTGCCAGCTCTGGGTCTAGCGGTGCAGATACGCAGTATTTT. It yields the protein CASSGSSGADTQYF.

V is TRBV10-3 and J is TRBJ2-7; 8 bases agree with TRBD1. Per the germline V gene, CDR1 is ENHRY and CDR2 is SYGVKD. This CDR3 is 15 amino acids long. The V and J ends lost 10 bases and 3 bases, in that order; junction bases with no gene match: 14. CDR3 in amino acids: CATRGPLRGGYEQYF. CDR3 DNA: TGTGCCACCAGGGGGCCCCTACGGGGAGGCTACGAGCAGTACTTC.

The chain joins TRBV2 to TRBJ1-1, with 7 bases that match TRBD1. With 6 bases clipped from V and 5 bases from J, the junction kept 9 bases outside the gene matches. CDR3 length: 14 residues. Looked up from germline, CDR1 is SNHLY and CDR2 is FYNNEI. The CDR3 coding sequence is TGTGCCAGCAGCCCACAGGGGCCGTTTACTGAAGCTTTCTTT. Its translation: CASSPQGPFTEAFF.

The V and J genes are TRBV5-1 and TRBJ2-7; D is possibly TRBD1 (5 bases). This CDR3 is built from 12 residues. Trimming stripped 5 bases from V and 6 bases from J, with 12 bases between. CDR1 SGHRS and CDR2 YFSETQ come from the germline V gene. The CDR3 loop is CASRSRVTEQYF. CDR3 DNA sequence: TGCGCCAGCAGGTCCAGGGTCACCGAGCAGTACTTC. The whole variable domain, filled in from reference TRBV5-1 and TRBJ2-7, reads KAGVTQTPRYLIKTRGQQVTLSCSPISGHRSVSWYQQTPGQGLQFLFEYFSETQRNKGNFPGRFSGRQFSNSRSEMNVSTLELGDSALYLCASRSRVTEQYFGPGTRLTVT.

This clone showed up just once. The gene calls are TRBV3-1 (or the pseudogene TRBV3-2) and TRBJ2-5, with TRBD1 identical over 7 bases. The junction had 7 bases not matched to a gene; V was cut back by 5 bases and J by 4 bases. The CDR3 loop spans 14 amino acids. Germline values: CDR1 LGHDT, CDR2 YNNKEL (reference sequence). This chain's CDR3 is CASSYRQGRETQYF. CDR3 bases: TGTGCCAGCAGCTACCGACAGGGTCGAGAGACCCAGTACTTC.

The CDR3 region is CASSPTLTNYGYTF. The CDR3 nucleotides are TGTGCCAGCAGCCCGACACTTACCAACTATGGCTACACCTTC. The rearrangement uses TRBV3-1 (or the pseudogene TRBV3-2) and TRBJ1-2, with D uncertain. This CDR3 comprises 14 residues. V was shortened by 4 bases and J by 2 bases, with 11 bases between the two germline ends. Germline V CDR1 and CDR2: LGHDT, YNNKEL (reference sequence).

The rearrangement uses TRBV7-3 and TRBJ2-1; 9 bases are a match to TRBD1. The CDR3 runs 17 residues. Germline CDR1 reads SGHTA; CDR2 reads FQGTGA. V trimming: 6 bases; J trimming: 2 bases; junction bases outside the gene matches: 11. In DNA, the CDR3 is TGTGCCAGCAGGAAAACAGGGGGCGCATTCGCCTACAATGAGCAGTTCTTC. Residues: CASRKTGGAFAYNEQFF.